The following is a TCR beta chain sequence with its context. This record belongs to a study of control samples from healthy donors and cancer patients. Germline CDR1 reads ENHRY; CDR2 reads SYGVKD. The CDR3 loop spans 15 amino acids. J lost 4 bases, V lost 6 bases, and 7 bases had no gene match. Using immunoSEQ multiplex PCR, the repertoire was profiled, and TCRdb retains in-frame clones only, with some absent. Of 150,000 to 200,000 clones in the sample, around 91% were seen once. The chain couples TRBV10-3 to TRBJ2-1, with TRBD1 matching 9 bases. The sequence came from a woman aged 45-60 years in good health. The specimen sequenced was blood. The CDR3 DNA is TGTGCCATCAGGCCCGGACAGGGGCCGTACAATGAGCAGTTCTTC. Translation: CAIRPGQGPYNEQFF.